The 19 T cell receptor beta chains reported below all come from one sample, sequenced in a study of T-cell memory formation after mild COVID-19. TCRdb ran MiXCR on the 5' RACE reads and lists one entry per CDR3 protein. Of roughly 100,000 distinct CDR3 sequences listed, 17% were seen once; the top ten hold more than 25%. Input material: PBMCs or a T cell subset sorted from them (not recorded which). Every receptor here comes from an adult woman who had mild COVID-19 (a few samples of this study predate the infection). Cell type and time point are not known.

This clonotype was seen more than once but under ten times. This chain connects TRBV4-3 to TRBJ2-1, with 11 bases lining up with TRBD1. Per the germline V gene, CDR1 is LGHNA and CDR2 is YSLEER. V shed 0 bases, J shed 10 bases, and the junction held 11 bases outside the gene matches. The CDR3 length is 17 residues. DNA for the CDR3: TGCGCCAGCAGCCAAGATCGGGGGACAGGGGGTTCGGGGGAGCAGTTCTTC. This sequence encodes CASSQDRGTGGSGEQFF.

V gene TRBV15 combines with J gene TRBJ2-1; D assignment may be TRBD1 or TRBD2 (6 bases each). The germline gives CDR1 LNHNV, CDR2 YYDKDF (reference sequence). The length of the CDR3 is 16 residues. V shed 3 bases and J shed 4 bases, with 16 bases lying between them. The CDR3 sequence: CATSRSRGALYNEQFF. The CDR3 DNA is TGTGCCACCAGCAGGTCAAGGGGGGCCCTATACAATGAGCAGTTCTTC.

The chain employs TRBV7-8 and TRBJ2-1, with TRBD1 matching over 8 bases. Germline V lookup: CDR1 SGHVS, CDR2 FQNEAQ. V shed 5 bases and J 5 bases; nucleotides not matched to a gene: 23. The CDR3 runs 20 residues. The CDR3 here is CASSPRAGGFQALSHNEQFF. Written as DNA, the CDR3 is TGTGCCAGCAGCCCGAGGGCAGGGGGCTTCCAAGCCCTTTCCCACAATGAGCAGTTCTTC.

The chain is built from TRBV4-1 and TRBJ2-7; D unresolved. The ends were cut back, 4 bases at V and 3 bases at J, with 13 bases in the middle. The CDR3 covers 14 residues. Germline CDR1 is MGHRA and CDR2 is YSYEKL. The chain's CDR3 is CASSLLERSYEQYF. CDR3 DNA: TGCGCCAGCAGCCTCCTCGAGAGGAGCTACGAGCAGTACTTC.

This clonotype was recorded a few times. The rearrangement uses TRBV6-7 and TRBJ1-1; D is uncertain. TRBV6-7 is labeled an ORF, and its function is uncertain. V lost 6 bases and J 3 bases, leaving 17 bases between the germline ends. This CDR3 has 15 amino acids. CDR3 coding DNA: TGTGCCAGCAGAACCGTCCCGCCCGGGGACACTGAAGCTTTCTTT. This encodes CASRTVPPGDTEAFF.

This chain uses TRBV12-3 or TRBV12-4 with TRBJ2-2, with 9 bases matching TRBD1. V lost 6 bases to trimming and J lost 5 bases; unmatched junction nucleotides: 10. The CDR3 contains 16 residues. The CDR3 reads CASSLGQGRWTGELFF. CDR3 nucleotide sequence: TGTGCCAGCAGCCTCGGACAGGGGAGATGGACCGGGGAGCTGTTTTTT.

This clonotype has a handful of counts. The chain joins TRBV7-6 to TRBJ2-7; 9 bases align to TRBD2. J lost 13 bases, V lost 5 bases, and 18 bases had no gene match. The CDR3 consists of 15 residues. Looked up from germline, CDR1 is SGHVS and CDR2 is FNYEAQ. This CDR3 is CASSSLVGIAGVFYF. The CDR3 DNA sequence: TGTGCCAGCAGCAGCTTAGTCGGGATAGCGGGGGTGTTTTACTTC.

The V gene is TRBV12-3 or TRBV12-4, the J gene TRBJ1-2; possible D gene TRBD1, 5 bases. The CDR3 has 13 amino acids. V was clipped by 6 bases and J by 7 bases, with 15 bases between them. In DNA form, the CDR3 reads TGTGCCAGCAGCCCCTGGGGGGGTTTTGGCTACACCTTC. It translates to CASSPWGGFGYTF.

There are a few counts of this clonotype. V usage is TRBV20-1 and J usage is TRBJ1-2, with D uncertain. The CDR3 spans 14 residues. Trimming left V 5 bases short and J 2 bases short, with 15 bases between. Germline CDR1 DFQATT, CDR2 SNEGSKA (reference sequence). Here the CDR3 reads CSAPRRGGNYGYTF. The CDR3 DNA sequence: TGCAGTGCTCCCCGGCGGGGTGGGAACTATGGCTACACCTTC.

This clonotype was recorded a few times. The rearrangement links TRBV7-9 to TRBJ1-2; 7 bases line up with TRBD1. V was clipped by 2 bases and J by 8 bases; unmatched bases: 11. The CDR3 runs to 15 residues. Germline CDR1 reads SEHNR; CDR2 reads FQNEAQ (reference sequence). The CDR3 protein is CASSLRGTVLGGYTF. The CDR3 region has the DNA TGTGCCAGCAGCTTACGAGGGACAGTCTTGGGAGGCTACACCTTC.

This CDR3 is CSARDLDRPNQPQHF. The CDR3 DNA reads TGCAGTGCTAGAGACCTTGACAGGCCCAATCAGCCCCAGCATTTT. The chain carries TRBV20-1 and TRBJ1-5; D possibly corresponds to TRBD1 (6 bases). This CDR3 spans 15 amino acids. V gave up 0 bases and J gave up 3 bases, with 12 bases separating them. Germline loops: CDR1 DFQATT, CDR2 SNEGSKA (reference sequence).

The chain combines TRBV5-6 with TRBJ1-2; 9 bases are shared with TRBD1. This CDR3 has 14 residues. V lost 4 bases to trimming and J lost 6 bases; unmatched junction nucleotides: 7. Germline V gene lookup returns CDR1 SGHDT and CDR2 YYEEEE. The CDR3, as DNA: TGTGCCAGCAGCGTAATACAGGGGGCACATGGCTACACCTTC. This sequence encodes CASSVIQGAHGYTF. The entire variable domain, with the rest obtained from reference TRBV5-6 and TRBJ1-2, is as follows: DAGVTQSPTHLIKTRGQQVTLRCSPKSGHDTVSWYQQALGQGPQFIFQYYEEEERQRGNFPDRFSGHQFPNYSSELNVNALLLGDSALYLCASSVIQGAHGYTFGSGTRLTVV.

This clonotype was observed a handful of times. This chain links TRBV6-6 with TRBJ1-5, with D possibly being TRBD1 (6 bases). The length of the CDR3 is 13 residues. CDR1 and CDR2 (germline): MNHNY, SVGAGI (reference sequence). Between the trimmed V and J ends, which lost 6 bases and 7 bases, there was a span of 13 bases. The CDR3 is CASSYRDVQPQHF. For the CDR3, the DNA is TGTGCCAGCAGCTACAGGGATGTGCAGCCCCAGCATTTT.

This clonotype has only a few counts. As DNA, the CDR3 is TGCGCCAGCACCCAGTCAGACAGGGATTATGGCTACACCTTC. Amino acids: CASTQSDRDYGYTF. This chain connects TRBV10-2 to TRBJ1-2, with 7 bases identical to TRBD1. Germline V lookup: CDR1 WSHSY, CDR2 SAAADI. Trimming took 7 bases from V and 5 from J; bases not matched to a gene: 10. This CDR3 spans 14 amino acids.

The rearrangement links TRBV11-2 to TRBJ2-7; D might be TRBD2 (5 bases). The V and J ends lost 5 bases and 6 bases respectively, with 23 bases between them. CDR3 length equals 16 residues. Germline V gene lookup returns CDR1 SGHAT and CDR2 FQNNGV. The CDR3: CASSTAVGPVALEQYF. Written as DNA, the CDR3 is TGTGCCAGCAGCACAGCGGTAGGGCCGGTCGCCCTCGAGCAGTACTTC.

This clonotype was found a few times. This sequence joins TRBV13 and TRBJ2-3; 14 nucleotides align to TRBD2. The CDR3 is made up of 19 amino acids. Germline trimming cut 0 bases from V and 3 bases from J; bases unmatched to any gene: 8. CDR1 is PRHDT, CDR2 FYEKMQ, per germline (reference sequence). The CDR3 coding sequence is TGTGCCAGCAGCTTAGGCCCGGGACTAGCGGGAGTTTATACAGATACGCAGTATTTT. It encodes CASSLGPGLAGVYTDTQYF. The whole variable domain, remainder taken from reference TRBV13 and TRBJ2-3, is AAGVIQSPRHLIKEKRETATLKCYPIPRHDTVYWYQQGPGQDPQFLISFYEKMQSDKGSIPDRFSAQQFSDYHSELNMSSLELGDSALYFCASSLGPGLAGVYTDTQYFGPGTRLTVL.

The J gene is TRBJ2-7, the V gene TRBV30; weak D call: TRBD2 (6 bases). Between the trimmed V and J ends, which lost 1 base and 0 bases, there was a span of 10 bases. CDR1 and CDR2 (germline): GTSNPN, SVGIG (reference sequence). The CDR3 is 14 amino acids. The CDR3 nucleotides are TGTGCCTGGAGTGCGGGGGTGGGCTCCTACGAGCAGTACTTC. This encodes CAWSAGVGSYEQYF.

CDR3 sequence reads: CASSQVRSGVTSGANVLTF. The CDR3 DNA reads as TGTGCCAGCAGCCAAGTCCGTTCAGGGGTGACCTCTGGGGCCAACGTCCTGACTTTC. This sequence joins TRBV4-2 and TRBJ2-6; D possibly corresponds to TRBD1 (6 bases). The CDR3 is 19 residues long. Per the germline V gene, CDR1 is LGHNA and CDR2 is YNFKEQ. Trimming left V 1 base short and J 0 bases short, with 16 bases between.

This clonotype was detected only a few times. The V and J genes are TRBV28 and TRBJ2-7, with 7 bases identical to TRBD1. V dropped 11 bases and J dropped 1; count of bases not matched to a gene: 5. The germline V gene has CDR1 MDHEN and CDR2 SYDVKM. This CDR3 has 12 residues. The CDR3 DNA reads TGTGCCTCCGAGGGGGCATCCTACGAGCAGTACTTC. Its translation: CASEGASYEQYF.